The rows below give T cell receptor beta chains drawn from one sample of a study of cytomegalovirus exposure and HLA in healthy donors. Profiling relied on immunoSEQ multiplex PCR, and the TCRdb table lists in-frame clones only, not all of them. The sample has 110,000 or so clones, approximately 74% seen once. The specimen sequenced was PBMCs. The receptors derive from a woman between 45 and 65 years old in good health and CMV-seropositive. CDR3s include the opening cysteine and the closing phenylalanine or tryptophan. Fields, in order: D gene, V gene, CDR3 protein. The D gene is left open where the match is weak.

D gene: .; V gene: TRBV14; CDR3 protein: CASRQGSSPLHF
D gene: TRBD2; V gene: TRBV28; CDR3 protein: CASSSGTSGGKEGTQYF
D gene: TRBD1; V gene: TRBV15; CDR3 protein: CATSRDLGQIYNEQFF
D gene: TRBD1; V gene: TRBV7-6; CDR3 protein: CASGDRVTDTQYF
D gene: .; V gene: TRBV5-1; CDR3 protein: CASSLRDTSGNTIYF
D gene: TRBD1; V gene: TRBV4-1; CDR3 protein: CASSQDGTGGTDTQYF
D gene: TRBD1; V gene: TRBV7-9; CDR3 protein: CASSSRGRGTEAFF
D gene: TRBD1; V gene: TRBV4-1; CDR3 protein: CASSQEGQVYGYTF
D gene: .; V gene: TRBV7-9; CDR3 protein: CASSLGDSSSYNEQFF
D gene: .; V gene: TRBV19; CDR3 protein: CASSFDRVSYEQYF
D gene: .; V gene: TRBV19; CDR3 protein: CASSRDFPKNIQYF
D gene: .; V gene: TRBV5-1; CDR3 protein: CASSLKGDLGYGYTF
D gene: .; V gene: TRBV30; CDR3 protein: CAWTRRGIGNTIYF
D gene: .; V gene: TRBV29-1; CDR3 protein: CSVVRTEAFF
D gene: TRBD1; V gene: TRBV19; CDR3 protein: CASSTRQGEVRLKAEAFF
D gene: TRBD1; V gene: TRBV7-9; CDR3 protein: CASSFVTGGNEQFF
D gene: TRBD1; V gene: TRBV6-1; CDR3 protein: CASGQGTYNEQFF
D gene: .; V gene: TRBV29-1; CDR3 protein: CSVEGGANNEKLFF
D gene: .; V gene: TRBV7-6; CDR3 protein: CASSLGGPYEQYF
D gene: .; V gene: TRBV7-2; CDR3 protein: CASSLDITDTQYF
D gene: .; V gene: TRBV28; CDR3 protein: CASSDERGGGGEAFF
D gene: TRBD2; V gene: TRBV7-8; CDR3 protein: CASSLALAGNEQFF
D gene: TRBD1; V gene: TRBV28; CDR3 protein: CASSLFGQGVGTDTQYF
D gene: .; V gene: TRBV27; CDR3 protein: CASSFLGDYGYTF
D gene: TRBD2; V gene: TRBV7-8; CDR3 protein: CASSPTSAGGVAGELFF
D gene: TRBD1; V gene: TRBV5-1; CDR3 protein: CASSSVVSGGSTDTQYF
D gene: .; V gene: TRBV28; CDR3 protein: CASSHSTGGTNYGYTF
D gene: .; V gene: TRBV7-9; CDR3 protein: CASSPGQTSNYGYTF
D gene: .; V gene: TRBV15; CDR3 protein: CATSRDQGSTEAFF
D gene: TRBD1; V gene: TRBV2; CDR3 protein: CASSGIGQEQLIRNYGYTF
D gene: .; V gene: TRBV30; CDR3 protein: CAWRRIGYEQYF
D gene: .; V gene: TRBV5-3; CDR3 protein: CARSASCDDRPEQNYGYTF
D gene: TRBD1; V gene: TRBV6-1; CDR3 protein: CAGRTGGAGGYTF
D gene: .; V gene: TRBV7-9; CDR3 protein: CASSSPPGAYEQYF